The 5 T cell receptor beta chains reported below all come from one sample, sequenced in a study of T cell responses to AZD1222 COVID-19 vaccine. Libraries were prepared by immunoSEQ multiplex PCR; TCRdb keeps only in-frame clonotypes and omits some of them. The data hold under 150,000 clones, with about 93% observed a single time. The input for sequencing was peripheral blood, taken on day 0 of AZD1222 vaccination. All receptors derive from an adult in good health.

This clone was detected only once. The V call is TRBV6-5, the J call TRBJ2-2, with D perhaps matching TRBD2 (5 bases). The length of the CDR3 is 15 residues. Germline CDR1 and CDR2: MNHEY and SVGAGI. V was cut by 5 bases and J by 0 bases, with 10 bases left in between. For the CDR3, the DNA is TGTGCCAGCAGTCGCCTCGGGACGAACACCGGGGAGCTGTTTTTT. Translated, it gives CASSRLGTNTGELFF.

This clone was recorded once. This chain links TRBV7-2 with TRBJ2-3, with D tentatively TRBD1 (5 bases). CDR1 and CDR2 from the germline V gene are SGHTA and FQGNSA. This CDR3 is built from 17 residues. V lost 2 bases and J 0 bases, leaving 15 bases between the germline ends. The CDR3 DNA follows: TGTGCCAGCAGCTTACACAGGATCATATCTAGCACAGATACGCAGTATTTT. It yields the protein CASSLHRIISSTDTQYF.

The J gene is TRBJ1-6, the V gene TRBV9; 7 bases agree with TRBD1. This CDR3 is built from 14 residues. Germline-derived CDR1 and CDR2 are SGDLS and YYNGEE. The V gene end was trimmed by 0 bases and the J gene end by 10 bases; junction bases not matched to a gene: 4. CDR3 sequence reads: CASSVEGGGSPLHF. DNA of the CDR3: TGTGCCAGCAGCGTAGAAGGGGGCGGCTCACCCCTCCACTTT.

The table lists this clone with a count of one. This chain uses TRBV4-3 with TRBJ1-2; TRBD1 matches at 12 bases. CDR1 is LGHNA and CDR2 is YSLEER in the germline V gene. Trimming cost V 2 bases and J 6 bases; bases outside gene matches: 10. This CDR3 is built from 17 residues. CDR3 in DNA: TGCGCCAGCAGCCAACGGGGACCGGGACAGGGGGCTCATGGCTACACCTTC. It encodes CASSQRGPGQGAHGYTF.

This chain joins TRBV5-6 and TRBJ2-2; 8 bases are a match to TRBD2. CDR3 length: 16 amino acids. J lost 1 base, V lost 7 bases, and 9 bases had no gene match. The germline V gene has CDR1 SGHDT and CDR2 YYEEEE. For the CDR3, the DNA is TGTGCCAGCCAGCTAGGACTAGCTGAGAACACCGGGGAGCTGTTTTTT. Protein: CASQLGLAENTGELFF.